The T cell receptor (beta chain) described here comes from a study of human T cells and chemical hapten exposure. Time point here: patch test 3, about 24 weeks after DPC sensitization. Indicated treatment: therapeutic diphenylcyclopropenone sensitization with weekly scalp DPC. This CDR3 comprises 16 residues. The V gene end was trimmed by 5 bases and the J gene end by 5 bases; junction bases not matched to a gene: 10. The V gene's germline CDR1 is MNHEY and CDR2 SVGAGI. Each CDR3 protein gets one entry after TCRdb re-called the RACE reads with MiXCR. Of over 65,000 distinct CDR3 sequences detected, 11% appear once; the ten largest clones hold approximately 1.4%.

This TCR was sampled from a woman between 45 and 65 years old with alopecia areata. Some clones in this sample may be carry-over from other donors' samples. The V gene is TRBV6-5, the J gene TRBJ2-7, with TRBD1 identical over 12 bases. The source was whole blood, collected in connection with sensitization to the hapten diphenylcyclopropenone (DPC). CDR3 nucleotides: TGTGCCAGCAGTCGCCGCGGGACAGGGGGCTTCCACGAGCAGTACTTC. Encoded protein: CASSRRGTGGFHEQYF.